The rows below give T cell receptor beta chains drawn from one sample of a study of glioma-infiltrating T cells. TCRdb itself ran the multiplex PCR reads through MiXCR, one entry per CDR3 protein. The repertoire holds approximately 400,000 distinct CDR3 sequences, with about two fifths as singletons. What was sequenced was glioma tissue, nonneoplastic brain tissue, or PBMCs (not recorded which). The receptors originated from a human donor with low-grade glioma or glioblastoma, undergoing nonglioma brain surgery, or in good health (not recorded which). CDR3s include the opening cysteine and the closing phenylalanine or tryptophan. Expanded clones are given a class, and other clones once, few, many or no size at all.

clone size: NA; V gene: TRBV9; J gene: TRBJ2-5; CDR3 length: 14; CDR3 protein: CASSPGRVSETQYF
clone size: few; V gene: TRBV12-3/TRBV12-4; J gene: TRBJ2-5; CDR3 length: 17; CDR3 protein: CASSFELAGGPTETQYF
clone size: few; V gene: TRBV24-1; J gene: TRBJ2-5; CDR3 length: 13; CDR3 protein: CATSDFRQETQYF
clone size: few; V gene: TRBV7-7; J gene: TRBJ1-6; CDR3 length: 18; CDR3 protein: CASSLKGSTEGYSGPLHF
clone size: few; V gene: TRBV7-9; J gene: TRBJ2-5; CDR3 length: 12; CDR3 protein: CASSLPLVTQYF
clone size: few; V gene: TRBV6-6; J gene: TRBJ2-1; CDR3 length: 16; CDR3 protein: CASSVSLSRSDNEQFF
clone size: NA; V gene: TRBV7-6; J gene: TRBJ2-1; CDR3 length: 16; CDR3 protein: CASSFWTSGGYNEQFF
clone size: NA; V gene: TRBV19; J gene: TRBJ2-2; CDR3 length: 16; CDR3 protein: CASSIGAETNTGELFF
clone size: NA; V gene: TRBV7-2; J gene: TRBJ1-2; CDR3 length: 13; CDR3 protein: CASSPEAKSGYTF
clone size: NA; V gene: TRBV3-1; J gene: TRBJ2-1; CDR3 length: 13; CDR3 protein: CAGSQDRAGIQFF
clone size: many; V gene: TRBV15; J gene: TRBJ1-1; CDR3 length: 13; CDR3 protein: CATSSQEDTEAFF
clone size: NA; V gene: TRBV28; J gene: TRBJ2-5; CDR3 length: 16; CDR3 protein: CASSSTGEGSKETQYF
clone size: NA; V gene: TRBV3-1; J gene: TRBJ1-2; CDR3 length: 13; CDR3 protein: CASSQRGVESYTF
clone size: NA; V gene: TRBV29-1; J gene: TRBJ1-1; CDR3 length: 14; CDR3 protein: CSGVRGRRNTEAFF
clone size: NA; V gene: TRBV15; J gene: TRBJ1-2; CDR3 length: 15; CDR3 protein: CATSRQLTEFYGYTF